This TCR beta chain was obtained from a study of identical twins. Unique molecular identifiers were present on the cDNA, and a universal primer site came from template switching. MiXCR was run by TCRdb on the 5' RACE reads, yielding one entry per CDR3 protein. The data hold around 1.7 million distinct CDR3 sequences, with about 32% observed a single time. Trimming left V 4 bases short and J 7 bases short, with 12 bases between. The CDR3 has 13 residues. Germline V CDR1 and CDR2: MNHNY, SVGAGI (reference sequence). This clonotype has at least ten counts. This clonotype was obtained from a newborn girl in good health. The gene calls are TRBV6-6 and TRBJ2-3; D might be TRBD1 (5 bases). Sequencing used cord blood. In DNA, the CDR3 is TGTGCCAGCAGTTCTGAGCACAGGAATACGCAGTATTTT. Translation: CASSSEHRNTQYF.